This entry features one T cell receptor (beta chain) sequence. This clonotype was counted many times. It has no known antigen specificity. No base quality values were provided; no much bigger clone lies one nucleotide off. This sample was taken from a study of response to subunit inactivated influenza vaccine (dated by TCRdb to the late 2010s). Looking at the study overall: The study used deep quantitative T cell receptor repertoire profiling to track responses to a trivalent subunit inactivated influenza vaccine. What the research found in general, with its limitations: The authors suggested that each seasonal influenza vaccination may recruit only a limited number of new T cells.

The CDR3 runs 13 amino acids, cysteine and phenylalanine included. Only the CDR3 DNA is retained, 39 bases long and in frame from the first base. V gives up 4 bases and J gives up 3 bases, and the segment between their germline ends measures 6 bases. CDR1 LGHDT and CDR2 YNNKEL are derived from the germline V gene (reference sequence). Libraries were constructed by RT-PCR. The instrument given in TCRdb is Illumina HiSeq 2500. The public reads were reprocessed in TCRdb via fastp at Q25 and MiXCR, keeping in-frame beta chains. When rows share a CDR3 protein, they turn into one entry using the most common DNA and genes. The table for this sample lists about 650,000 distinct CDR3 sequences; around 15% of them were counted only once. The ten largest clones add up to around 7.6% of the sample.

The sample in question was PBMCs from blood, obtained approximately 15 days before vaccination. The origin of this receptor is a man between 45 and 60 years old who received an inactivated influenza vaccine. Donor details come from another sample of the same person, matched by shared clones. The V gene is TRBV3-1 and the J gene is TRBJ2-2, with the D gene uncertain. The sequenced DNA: TGTGCCAGCAGCCCTTTAGACACCGGGGAGCTGTTTTTT. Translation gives CASSPLDTGELFF.